The source of this TCR beta chain is a study of T cell clonality in common variable immunodeficiency. Data came from immunoSEQ multiplex PCR; TCRdb stores just in-frame clones and leaves some out. This repertoire holds fewer than 13,000 clones, and none appear only once. The germline CDR1 and CDR2 sequences are PRHDT and FYEKMQ (reference sequence). There are 12 residues in the CDR3. The V and J ends lost 2 bases and 10 bases respectively, with 6 bases between them. This clone is medium-sized within its sample. Antigen unknown. The read terminates 3 residues before the CDR3 end, so the remaining end is supplied by the germline J gene. General observations from the study: Reportedly, TCR beta sequences from common variable immunodeficiency showed fewer deletions and N-nucleotide insertions. CVID patient heterogeneity limited repertoire-clinical complication correlations. Compared with healthy controls, CVID subjects showed increased TCRbeta clonality, mostly in about a third. Fewer TCRbeta clones were shared among CVID subjects than controls.

The rearrangement joins TRBV13 to TRBJ1-6; no definite D call. The sample taken for sequencing was peripheral blood mononuclear cells. This sequence originates from a human donor with common variable immunodeficiency. The covered CDR3 bases are TGTGCCAGCAGCTTACGGGTCTCACCC. Its translation: CASSLRVSP. In full, the CDR3 is CASSLRVSPLHF.